The rows below give T cell receptor beta chains drawn from one sample of a study of T cells in Graves' hyperthyroidism and ophthalmopathy. Using its own MiXCR run on the multiplex PCR reads, TCRdb lists one record per CDR3 protein. Seen here are 600,000 to 650,000 distinct CDR3 sequences, 20% to 25% observed once, and the top ten hold 34%. The sequenced sample was blood. Source of these receptors: a man in his thirties or forties with Graves' ophthalmopathy. CDR3s include the opening cysteine and the closing phenylalanine or tryptophan. Fields, in order: J gene, clone size, V gene, D gene, CDR3 DNA, CDR3 protein. A D gene is named only where the DNA matches it firmly. Size is omitted from some rows. Given values are once, few, many or a class for expanded clones.

TRBJ2-1	-	TRBV27	-	TGTGCCAGCAGTTACCCGCCCAAATACAATGAGCAGTTCTTC	CASSYPPKYNEQFF
TRBJ1-2	many	TRBV3-1	-	TGTGCCAGCAGCCCCCCGGACACCAATGGCTACACCTTC	CASSPPDTNGYTF
TRBJ2-5	many	TRBV27	TRBD2	TGTGCCAGCAGTTTATTTAGCGGGAGAGAAGAGACCCAGTACTTC	CASSLFSGREETQYF
TRBJ2-5	few	TRBV20-1	-	TGCAGTGCGCCCGTTGGGGAGACCCAGTACTTC	CSAPVGETQYF
TRBJ2-7	-	TRBV7-2	TRBD1	TGTGCCAGCAGCTCTAAGGACAGGGCCGTTTACGAGCAGTACTTC	CASSSKDRAVYEQYF
TRBJ2-5	many	TRBV6-1	TRBD1	TGTGCCAGCAAGGGCAGGGGGCAAGAGACCCAGTACTTC	CASKGRGQETQYF
TRBJ2-1	-	TRBV11-1	-	TGTGCCAGCAGCTCGTTACCGGGTCCTACCTACAATGAGCAGTTCTTC	CASSSLPGPTYNEQFF
TRBJ1-3	-	TRBV30	-	TGTGCCTGGAGTGTGGGGAACGTCCCGACCATATATTTT	CAWSVGNVPTIYF
TRBJ1-2	-	TRBV12-3/TRBV12-4	-	TGTGCCAGCAGTTTAGCCCCGACCGGTCTTGAGGGCTACACCTTC	CASSLAPTGLEGYTF
TRBJ2-7	many	TRBV28	-	TGTGCCAGCAGTTTAAGACGGACCTACGAGCAGTACTTC	CASSLRRTYEQYF
TRBJ2-3	many	TRBV7-9	-	TGTGCCAGCAGCCTATTAGCGGCCCCCACAGATACGCAGTATTTT	CASSLLAAPTDTQYF
TRBJ1-6	few	TRBV10-3	-	TGTGCCGCCTCTTCTGGGGGGATCTCCTATAATTCACCCCTCCACTTT	CAASSGGISYNSPLHF
TRBJ2-7	-	TRBV10-2	-	TGCGCCAGCAGCGAATACAGGGTTGACGAGCAGTACTTC	CASSEYRVDEQYF
TRBJ2-3	-	TRBV5-4	-	TGTGCCAGCAGCTGGGACGGAAGGGCAGATACGCAGTATTTT	CASSWDGRADTQYF
TRBJ1-4	few	TRBV6-2/TRBV6-3	TRBD1	TGTGCCAGCAGGGTCGGGACAGGGAATGAAAAACTGTTTTTT	CASRVGTGNEKLFF
TRBJ2-4	-	TRBV28	TRBD1	TGTGCCAGCGCCTTGGGGACAGTTCTAGCCAAAAACATTCAGTACTTC	CASALGTVLAKNIQYF
TRBJ1-2	-	TRBV6-1	TRBD1	TGTGCCAGCAGTGGGACAGGGGTTTTTGACTATGGCTACACCTTC	CASSGTGVFDYGYTF
TRBJ2-1	-	TRBV27	-	TGTGCCAGCAGTTTAGGGGGGAGCGAATACAATGAGCAGTTCTTC	CASSLGGSEYNEQFF
TRBJ2-7	many	TRBV30	-	TGTGCCTGGAGTGACCCCTCTCTCTACGAGCAGTACTTC	CAWSDPSLYEQYF
TRBJ2-7	many	TRBV28	-	TGTGCCAGCAGTTTATACGGGGGTTCAACCTACGAGCAGTACTTC	CASSLYGGSTYEQYF
TRBJ1-1	few	TRBV4-1	-	TGCGCCAGCAGCCAAGATCAGGGGAACACTGAAGCTTTCTTT	CASSQDQGNTEAFF
TRBJ1-6	few	TRBV5-1	TRBD1	TGCGCCAGCAGCCCCACGCAAAGGGGGCCTAATTCACCCCTCCACTTT	CASSPTQRGPNSPLHF
TRBJ1-3	few	TRBV4-3	-	TGCGCCAGCAGCCAAAACAGGGTGGCTGGAAACACCATATATTTT	CASSQNRVAGNTIYF
TRBJ2-3	many	TRBV10-3	-	TGTGCCATCAGTGAAGCCGGCCCAGATACGCAGTATTTT	CAISEAGPDTQYF
TRBJ1-2	-	TRBV19	TRBD1	TGTGCCAGTAGACTCACCAGGGGGCTTGGCTATGGCTACACCTTC	CASRLTRGLGYGYTF
TRBJ2-5	-	TRBV18	-	TGTGCCAGCTCACTTACACAAGAGACCCAGTACTTC	CASSLTQETQYF
TRBJ1-1	few	TRBV18	-	TGTGCCAGCTCACTCGGGCCGGCGGGGCCTGAAGCTTTCTTT	CASSLGPAGPEAFF
TRBJ2-1	many	TRBV30	-	TGTGCCTGGACCCCCCGACCGGCGGAGCAGTTCTTC	CAWTPRPAEQFF
TRBJ2-3	few	TRBV29-1	-	TGCAGCGTTGAGGGGCAGGGGAGACGCACAGATACGCAGTATTTT	CSVEGQGRRTDTQYF
TRBJ2-5	many	TRBV28	TRBD2	TGTGCCAGCAGTTTTGGGGGGACTAGCGGGTCGAGAGCCGGAGAGACCCAGTACTTC	CASSFGGTSGSRAGETQYF
TRBJ1-2	-	TRBV20-1	-	TGCAGTGCTAGAGGGGGGAAGGGTGGCTACACCTTC	CSARGGKGGYTF
TRBJ1-1	many	TRBV6-2/TRBV6-3	-	TGTGCCAGCAGTTACTCGACGTCCATGAACACTGAAGCTTTCTTT	CASSYSTSMNTEAFF
TRBJ1-4	few	TRBV28	-	TGTGCCAGCAGCCATCACGGGGCTGCAACTAATGAAAAACTGTTTTTT	CASSHHGAATNEKLFF
TRBJ1-1	-	TRBV27	TRBD1	TGTGCCAGCAGACCGACAGGGAGTAGGTCTGAAGCTTTCTTT	CASRPTGSRSEAFF
TRBJ2-2	-	TRBV3-1	-	TGTGCCAGCAGCCAAGAGGCGGCGAACACCGGGGAGCTGTTTTTT	CASSQEAANTGELFF
TRBJ2-1	-	TRBV18	-	TGTGCCAGCTCTCTAGGACAGCCGGGGAATGAGCAGTTCTTC	CASSLGQPGNEQFF
TRBJ2-3	few	TRBV7-3	-	TGTGCCAGCAGCTTAGGGCCCACAGATACGCAGTATTTT	CASSLGPTDTQYF
TRBJ1-5	few	TRBV6-1	-	TGTGCCAGCAGACCTCAGGGAATCGGTCAGCCCCAGCATTTT	CASRPQGIGQPQHF
TRBJ1-6	-	TRBV11-2	-	TGTGCCAGCAGCTTATTGTTCAGAAAAGGGGATAATTCACCCCTCCACTTT	CASSLLFRKGDNSPLHF
TRBJ1-1	few	TRBV9	-	TGTGCCAGCAGCGCAGACGGACAGATGAACACTGAAGCTTTCTTT	CASSADGQMNTEAFF
TRBJ2-7	few	TRBV27	-	TGTGCCAGCAGCCTTTCCCCGGGGATCAGCTCCTACGAGCAGTACTTC	CASSLSPGISSYEQYF
TRBJ2-7	-	TRBV12-3/TRBV12-4	-	TGTGCCAGCAGTTTGATAGATGGCAGATACGAGCAGTACTTC	CASSLIDGRYEQYF
TRBJ1-1	few	TRBV28	-	TGTGCCAGCAGTTTATGGTCTGAAGCTTTCTTT	CASSLWSEAFF
TRBJ1-5	-	TRBV11-2	TRBD1	TGTGCCAGCAGCTTAAGGCCATTGGGGACAGGCAATCAGCCCCAGCATTTT	CASSLRPLGTGNQPQHF
TRBJ2-3	-	TRBV11-2	TRBD2	TGTGCCAGCAGCTTCGGGGGAGGGCCAAGGGATACGCAGTATTTT	CASSFGGGPRDTQYF
TRBJ2-7	few	TRBV3-1	-	TGTGCCAGCAGCCAAGATTCGGGGTCCTACGAGCAGTACTTC	CASSQDSGSYEQYF
TRBJ2-3	-	TRBV11-2	-	TGTGCCAGCAGCTTTTCTAGCGTATACACAGATACGCAGTATTTT	CASSFSSVYTDTQYF
TRBJ2-7	few	TRBV6-1	-	TGTGCCGGGAAATACCAGGGGACCTCCTACGAGCAGTACTTC	CAGKYQGTSYEQYF
TRBJ2-7	few	TRBV29-1	TRBD2	TGCAGCGCACTCGGGGGACTAGGTCGCGAGCAGTACTTC	CSALGGLGREQYF
TRBJ1-2	-	TRBV12-3/TRBV12-4	-	TGTGCCAGCAGTTTGAGGGAGGCCTATGGCTACACCTTC	CASSLREAYGYTF
TRBJ1-2	few	TRBV6-7	TRBD1	TGTGCCAGCAGCCGTACGGGGAGACAGGGGGTGCGGATGTATTACTATGGCTACACCTTC	CASSRTGRQGVRMYYYGYTF
TRBJ1-1	few	TRBV19	-	TGTGCCAGTAGTATAGTCGCGCAGGCCGAAGCTTTCTTT	CASSIVAQAEAFF
TRBJ2-3	many	TRBV20-1	TRBD2	TGCAGTGCAAGACTAGCGGAGTTGACAGATACGCAGTATTTT	CSARLAELTDTQYF
TRBJ1-4	-	TRBV7-9	-	TGTGCCAGCAGAGAAGGGAACAAAGAAAAACTGTTTTTT	CASREGNKEKLFF
TRBJ2-7	few	TRBV30	-	TGTGCCTGGAGTATAATGCGGCCCGAGCAGTACTTC	CAWSIMRPEQYF
TRBJ1-2	-	TRBV20-1	-	TGCAGTGCTAGTCTGCAGAACTATGGCTACACCTTC	CSASLQNYGYTF
TRBJ2-7	few	TRBV3-1	TRBD1	TGTGCCAGCAGCCAACCAACAGGGGGCAGTTTTGTGGGGATCCGAACCTACGAGCAGTACTTC	CASSQPTGGSFVGIRTYEQYF